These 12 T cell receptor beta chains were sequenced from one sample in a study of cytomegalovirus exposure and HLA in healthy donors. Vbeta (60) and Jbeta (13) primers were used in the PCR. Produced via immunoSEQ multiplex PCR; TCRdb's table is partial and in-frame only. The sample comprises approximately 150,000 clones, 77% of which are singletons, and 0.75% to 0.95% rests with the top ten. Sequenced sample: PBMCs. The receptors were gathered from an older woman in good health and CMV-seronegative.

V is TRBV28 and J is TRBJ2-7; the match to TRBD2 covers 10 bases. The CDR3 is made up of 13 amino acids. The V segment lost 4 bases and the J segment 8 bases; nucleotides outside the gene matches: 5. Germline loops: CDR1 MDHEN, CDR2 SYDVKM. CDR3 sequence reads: CASSSSGRSKQYF. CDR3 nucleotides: TGTGCCAGCAGTTCTAGCGGGAGAAGCAAGCAGTACTTC.

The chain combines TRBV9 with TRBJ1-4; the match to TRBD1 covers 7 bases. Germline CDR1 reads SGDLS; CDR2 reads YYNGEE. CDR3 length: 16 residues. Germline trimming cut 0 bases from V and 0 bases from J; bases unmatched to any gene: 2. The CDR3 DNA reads TGTGCCAGCAGCGTAGGGACAGGTGCAACTAATGAAAAACTGTTTTTT. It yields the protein CASSVGTGATNEKLFF.

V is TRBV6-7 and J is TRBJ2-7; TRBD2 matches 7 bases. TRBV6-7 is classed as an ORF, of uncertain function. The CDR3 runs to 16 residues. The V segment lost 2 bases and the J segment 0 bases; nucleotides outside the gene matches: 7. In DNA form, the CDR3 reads TGTGCCAGCAGTTACCGCCGGCGGGAGCGCTCCTACGAGCAGTACTTC. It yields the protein CASSYRRRERSYEQYF.

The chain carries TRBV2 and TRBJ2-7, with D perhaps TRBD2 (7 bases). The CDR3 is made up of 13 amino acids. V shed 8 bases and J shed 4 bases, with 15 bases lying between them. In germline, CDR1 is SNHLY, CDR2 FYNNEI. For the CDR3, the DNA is TGTGCCAGCGGGGGGCGGGAGAGTTACGAGCAGTACTTC. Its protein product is CASGGRESYEQYF.

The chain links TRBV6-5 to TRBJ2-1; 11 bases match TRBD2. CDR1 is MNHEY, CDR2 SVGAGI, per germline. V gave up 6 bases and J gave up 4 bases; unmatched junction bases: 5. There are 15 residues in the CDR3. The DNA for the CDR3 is TGTGCCAGCAGCGAAACTAGCGGGAGTTACAATGAGCAGTTCTTC. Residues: CASSETSGSYNEQFF.

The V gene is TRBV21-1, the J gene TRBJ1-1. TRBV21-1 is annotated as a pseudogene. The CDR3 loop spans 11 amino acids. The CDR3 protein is CASSKGRSSLF. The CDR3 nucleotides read TGTGCCAGCAGCAAAGGTCGGTCGAGCCTCTTT.

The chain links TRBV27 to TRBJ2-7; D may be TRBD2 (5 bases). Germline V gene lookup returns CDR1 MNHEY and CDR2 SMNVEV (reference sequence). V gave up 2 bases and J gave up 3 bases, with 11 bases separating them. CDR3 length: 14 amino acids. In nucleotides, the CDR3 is TGTGCCAGCAGTTTAAATTTCCGGGACTACGAGCAGTACTTC. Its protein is CASSLNFRDYEQYF.

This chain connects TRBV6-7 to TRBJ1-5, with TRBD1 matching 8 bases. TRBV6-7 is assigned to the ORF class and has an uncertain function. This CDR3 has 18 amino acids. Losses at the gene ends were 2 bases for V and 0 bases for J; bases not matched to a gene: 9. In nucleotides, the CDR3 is TGTGCCAGCAGTTACAAGGGACAGGAGAAAGATAGCAATCAGCCCCAGCATTTT. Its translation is CASSYKGQEKDSNQPQHF.

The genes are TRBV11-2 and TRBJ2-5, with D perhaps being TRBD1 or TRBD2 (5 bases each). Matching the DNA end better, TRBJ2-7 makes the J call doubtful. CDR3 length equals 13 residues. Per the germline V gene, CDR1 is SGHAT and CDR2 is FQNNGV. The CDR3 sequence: CASRNQVGGEQYF. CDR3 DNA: TGTGCCAGCAGGAACCAGGTTGGGGGCGAGCAGTACTTC.

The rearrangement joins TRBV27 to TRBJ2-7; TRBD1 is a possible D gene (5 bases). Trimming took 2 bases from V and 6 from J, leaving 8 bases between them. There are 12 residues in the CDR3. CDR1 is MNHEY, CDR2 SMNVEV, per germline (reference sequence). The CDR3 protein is CASSLRGSEQYF. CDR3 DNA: TGTGCCAGCAGTTTAAGGGGATCCGAGCAGTACTTC.

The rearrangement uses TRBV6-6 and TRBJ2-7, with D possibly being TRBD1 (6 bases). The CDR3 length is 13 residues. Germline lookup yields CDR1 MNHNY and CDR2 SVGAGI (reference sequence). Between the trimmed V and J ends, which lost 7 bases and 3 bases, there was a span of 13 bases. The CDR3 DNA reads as TGTGCCAGCACCCTAGGCAGGGGCTACGAGCAGTACTTC. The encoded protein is CASTLGRGYEQYF.

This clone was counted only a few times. CDR3 residues: CASSPLGMTGNTGELFF. The CDR3 DNA reads as TGTGCCAGCTCACCTCTGGGGATGACAGGGAACACCGGGGAGCTGTTTTTT. This chain connects TRBV18 to TRBJ2-2; perhaps TRBD1 as D (6 bases). CDR3 length equals 17 residues. Per germline, CDR1 KGHSH and CDR2 LQKENI. Deletions cut 3 bases from V and 1 base from J, with 15 bases between.